This T cell receptor beta chain comes out of a study of vaccination effects on CD4 cells after COVID-19. When around nine days of culture had elapsed, CD4+ T cells were isolated. As regards this clone: The antigen is not known.

Repertoires were generated with immunoSEQ multiplex PCR, while TCRdb's copy carries only in-frame clones and drops some. The data contain around 30,000 clones, approximately 60% of them singletons. Sequencing was performed on CD4+ T cells from PBMCs cultured without peptide, taken before COVID-19 vaccination. The sequence derives from a human donor who received a COVID-19 vaccine.

CDR3 DNA: TGTGCCAGCCTGCCGGGACAGGGCTTCTATGGCTACACCTTC. It yields the protein CASLPGQGFYGYTF. The rearrangement links TRBV7-9 to TRBJ1-2; 9 bases agree with TRBD1. This CDR3 is 14 amino acids long. The junction had 8 bases not matched to a gene; V was cut back by 8 bases and J by 4 bases. Germline V gene data show CDR1 as SEHNR and CDR2 as FQNEAQ (reference sequence).